The T cell receptor (beta chain) described here comes from a study of cytomegalovirus exposure and HLA in healthy donors. The CDR3 is 13 amino acids. Unmatched junction bases numbered 5, after V lost 2 bases and J lost 13 bases. CDR1 is SGHTA, CDR2 FQGTGA, per germline. PCR used 60 Vbeta primers and 13 Jbeta primers. TCRdb keeps only in-frame clones here, not all; method: immunoSEQ multiplex PCR. The repertoire consists of more than 20,000 clones, with 79% occurring once and the leading ten covering 4% to 5.5%. Study results and caveats: Cytomegalovirus-associated status was assigned to around 160 TCR beta chains. In a later analysis, across HLA loci, associated TCR counts were highest for DRB1, lowest for HLA-C. It was shown in a later analysis that HLA-associated TCR beta chains were more clonally expanded than other, equally common chains. A later analysis reportedly identified an Asian-associated ancestry cluster as carrying fewer N-insertions than the roughly 670-donor mean.

On this clone: The antigen is not known.

The sequencing input was PBMCs. This chain joins TRBV7-3 and TRBJ2-2; TRBD2 matches 9 bases. This clonotype originated in a male donor in good health and CMV-seronegative. In DNA form, the CDR3 reads TGTGCCAGCAGCTTAGCTAGCGGGGAGGTGCTGTTTTTT. This sequence encodes CASSLASGEVLFF.